The 9 T cell receptor beta chains below all came from one sample that was sequenced in a study of cytomegalovirus exposure and HLA in healthy donors. 60 Vbeta and 13 Jbeta primers were used in PCR. The table came from immunoSEQ multiplex PCR; TCRdb's copy has only in-frame clones and leaves some out. The sample has 60,000 to 85,000 clones; roughly 88% are singletons. The specimen was PBMCs. The source of these receptors is a man between 65 and 80 years old in good health and CMV-seropositive.

This clone was seen just once. The gene calls are TRBV5-1 and TRBJ1-2, with no clear D. The germline V and J ends were trimmed by 5 bases and 8 bases, with 16 bases remaining between them. The CDR3 runs to 13 residues. CDR1 SGHRS and CDR2 YFSETQ come from the germline V gene. This chain's CDR3 is CASRMAHPEGYTF. CDR3 coding DNA: TGCGCCAGCAGGATGGCCCATCCGGAGGGCTACACCTTC.

J is TRBJ1-6 and V is TRBV19; perhaps TRBD1 as D (6 bases). This CDR3 has 14 residues. Trimming removed 4 bases from V and 9 bases from J, with 13 bases in between. Looked up from germline, CDR1 is LNHDA and CDR2 is SQIVND (reference sequence). CDR3 nucleotides: TGTGCCAGTAGTACAGGGGCCGGGGCTTCACCCCTCCACTTT. This encodes CASSTGAGASPLHF.

This clone has only one observation. The CDR3 protein is CSATKRERANYEQYF. The CDR3 nucleotides read TGCAGCGCAACAAAAAGGGAGCGAGCGAATTACGAGCAGTACTTC. This chain joins TRBV29-1 and TRBJ2-7, with D possibly matching TRBD2 (5 bases). The germline V gene encodes CDR1 SQVTM and CDR2 ANQGSEA. The CDR3 runs to 15 residues. Trimming shortened V by 7 bases and J by 4 bases, and 23 bases separated the two germline ends.

This clone was counted a few times. The rearrangement uses TRBV18 and TRBJ2-7, with a tentative D call TRBD1 (6 bases). The germline V gene encodes CDR1 KGHSH and CDR2 LQKENI. This CDR3 has 15 residues. The V and J ends lost 6 bases and 0 bases respectively, with 15 bases between them. CDR3 nucleotide sequence: TGTGCCAGCTCCAAGGACAGCCCACCCTCCTACGAGCAGTACTTC. Amino acids: CASSKDSPPSYEQYF.

This chain connects TRBV2 to TRBJ1-4; D is uncertain. V was trimmed by 6 bases and J by 0 bases, leaving 8 bases between them. CDR1 SNHLY and CDR2 FYNNEI come from the germline V gene. CDR3 length: 14 residues. This CDR3 is CASSFPATNEKLFF. CDR3 in DNA: TGTGCCAGCAGCTTTCCTGCAACTAATGAAAAACTGTTTTTT.

The V gene is TRBV21-1, the J gene TRBJ2-5; the tabulated D call, TRBD2, remains unverified against the DNA. TRBV21-1 is a pseudogene locus. The CDR3 length is 15 residues. CDR3 sequence (DNA): TGTGCCAGCAGCAACCCTGGTCTAGCTGGGGAGACCCAGTACTTC. Protein product: CASSNPGLAGETQYF.

This chain connects TRBV27 to TRBJ2-2; 8 bases align to TRBD1. Germline loops: CDR1 MNHEY, CDR2 SMNVEV (reference sequence). The V and J ends lost 6 bases and 4 bases, in that order; junction bases with no gene match: 7. The CDR3 has 15 amino acids. CDR3 nucleotides: TGTGCCAGCAGCCGGACAGGGCTGGCCACCGGGGAGCTGTTTTTT. It translates to CASSRTGLATGELFF.

A single count supports this clone. V and J are TRBV12-5 and TRBJ1-5; D remains ambiguous. The germline gives CDR1 LGHNT, CDR2 FRNRAP. This CDR3 is 13 amino acids long. V was clipped by 6 bases and J by 6 bases, with 12 bases between them. The DNA of the CDR3 is TGTGCTAGTGGCCTTGGAGGCGGTCAGCCCCAGCATTTT. Protein product: CASGLGGGQPQHF.

The rearrangement joins TRBV4-2 to TRBJ1-3; TRBD1 aligns across 8 bases. This CDR3 contains 19 residues. V trimming: 2 bases; J trimming: 0 bases; junction bases outside the gene matches: 12. Germline lookup yields CDR1 LGHNA and CDR2 YNFKEQ. In DNA, the CDR3 is TGTGCCAGCAGCCAACTTCCCGGCCAGGGGGCTGGCTCTGGAAACACCATATATTTT. It is translated as CASSQLPGQGAGSGNTIYF.